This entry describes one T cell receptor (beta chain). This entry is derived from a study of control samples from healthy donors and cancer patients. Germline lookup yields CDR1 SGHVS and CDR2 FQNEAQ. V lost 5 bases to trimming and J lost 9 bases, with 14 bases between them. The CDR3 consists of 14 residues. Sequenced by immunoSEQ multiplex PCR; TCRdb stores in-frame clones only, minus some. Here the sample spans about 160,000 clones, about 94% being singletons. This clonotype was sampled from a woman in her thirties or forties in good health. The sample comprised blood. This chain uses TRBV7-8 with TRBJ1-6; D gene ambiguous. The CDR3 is CASSREGGGSPLHF. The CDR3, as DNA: TGTGCCAGCAGCCGAGAGGGAGGTGGTTCACCCCTCCACTTT.